The 23 T cell receptor beta chains below all came from one sample that was sequenced in a study of spatial heterogeneity in lung cancer. One entry per CDR3 protein results from TCRdb running MiXCR on the 5' RACE reads. This sample has roughly 120,000 distinct CDR3 sequences, with 12% found just once. Documented time point: blood at routine non-recurrence follow-up after resection. Without sorting, whole RNA was sequenced from tumor, nontumor lung or frozen PBMC. The input for sequencing was PBMCs, taken at follow-up. These receptors were collected from a male donor with early-stage non-small cell lung cancer.

CDR3 DNA: TGCGCCAGCAGCCAGTTGGGACCCAGCGCCGGGGAGCTGTTTTTT. Encoded protein: CASSQLGPSAGELFF. The gene calls are TRBV4-1 and TRBJ2-2; D may correspond to TRBD1 or TRBD2 (5 bases each). V was cut by 3 bases and J by 6 bases, with 14 bases left in between. Germline V gene lookup returns CDR1 MGHRA and CDR2 YSYEKL. This CDR3 is 15 amino acids long.

This clonotype was seen more than once but under ten times. The chain carries TRBV3-1 and TRBJ2-1; D is ambiguous. V lost 0 bases, J lost 3 bases, and 6 bases lay in between. From germline, CDR1 is LGHDT and CDR2 YNNKEL (reference sequence). This CDR3 contains 14 residues. In DNA form, the CDR3 reads TGTGCCAGCAGCCAAGATGGGTTCTACAATGAGCAGTTCTTC. As protein: CASSQDGFYNEQFF.

The gene calls are TRBV5-5 and TRBJ1-6, with a weak D call TRBD1 (6 bases). Trimming removed 0 bases from V and 10 bases from J, with 11 bases in between. In germline, CDR1 is SGHKS, CDR2 YYEKEE (reference sequence). This CDR3 is 14 amino acids long. DNA for the CDR3: TGTGCCAGCAGCTTGGAACAGGGCGGATCACCCCTCCACTTT. Encoded protein: CASSLEQGGSPLHF.

This chain connects TRBV5-5 to TRBJ1-2; D not resolved. This CDR3 is built from 12 residues. Per germline, CDR1 SGHKS and CDR2 YYEKEE (reference sequence). The germline V and J ends were trimmed by 4 bases and 6 bases, with 10 bases remaining between them. In nucleotides, the CDR3 is TGTGCCAGCAGCCCGACCTTTCATGGCTACACCTTC. Encoded protein: CASSPTFHGYTF.

This clonotype was recorded many times. The chain couples TRBV28 to TRBJ2-5, with 7 bases lining up with TRBD1. J lost 3 bases, V lost 5 bases, and 6 bases had no gene match. The CDR3 totals 14 residues. Germline values: CDR1 MDHEN, CDR2 SYDVKM. The CDR3 DNA reads TGTGCCAGCAGTGTCGGGACAGCAAAAGAGACCCAGTACTTC. Protein sequence: CASSVGTAKETQYF.

V gene TRBV6-1 combines with J gene TRBJ2-7, with D perhaps matching TRBD1 (5 bases). V dropped 2 bases and J dropped 2 bases, with 10 bases sitting between them. The CDR3 has 14 amino acids. CDR1 is MNHNS and CDR2 is SASEGT in the germline V gene. The CDR3 region is CASSEQGNAYEQYF. Here the CDR3 DNA reads TGTGCCAGCAGTGAACAGGGAAATGCCTACGAGCAGTACTTC.

This clonotype was found a few times. The chain uses TRBV9 and TRBJ2-5; tentative D call: TRBD1 (5 bases). Trimming removed 0 bases at V and 5 bases at J, with 8 bases between. Per germline, CDR1 SGDLS and CDR2 YYNGEE. The CDR3 is 13 amino acids. CDR3 amino acids: CASSVAPGETQYF. DNA for the CDR3: TGTGCCAGCAGCGTAGCCCCAGGGGAGACCCAGTACTTC. Filled out from reference TRBV9 and TRBJ2-5, the complete variable domain reads DSGVTQTPKHLITATGQRVTLRCSPRSGDLSVYWYQQSLDQGLQFLIQYYNGEERAKGNILERFSAQQFPDLHSELNLSSLELGDSALYFCASSVAPGETQYFGPGTRLLVL.

The table lists this clonotype with a few counts. The chain is built from TRBV29-1 and TRBJ2-7; 11 positions agree with TRBD1. Germline trimming cut 6 bases from V and 0 bases from J; bases unmatched to any gene: 7. There are 15 residues in the CDR3. Germline V gives CDR1 SQVTM, CDR2 ANQGSEA. The CDR3, as DNA: TGCAGCGTAGCCGGGACAGGGGGATCCTCCTACGAGCAGTACTTC. Protein product: CSVAGTGGSSYEQYF.

In this sample, this clonotype turned up a few times. The gene calls are TRBV29-1 and TRBJ2-2; D uncertain. The CDR3 runs to 14 residues. Deletions cut 5 bases from V and 0 bases from J, with 10 bases between. In germline, CDR1 is SQVTM, CDR2 ANQGSEA. Here the CDR3 reads CSVKVGTNTGELFF. The CDR3 DNA is TGCAGCGTTAAAGTGGGCACGAACACCGGGGAGCTGTTTTTT.

The chain joins TRBV14 to TRBJ2-5; D unclear. Germline V lookup: CDR1 SGHDN, CDR2 FVKESK. Trimming removed 4 bases from V and 2 bases from J, with 11 bases in between. The length of the CDR3 is 14 residues. The CDR3 nucleotides are TGTGCCAGCAGCCTGACGACACCGCAAGAGACCCAGTACTTC. The encoded protein is CASSLTTPQETQYF.

This clonotype has only a few counts. Here the CDR3 DNA reads TGCGCCAGCAGCCTAGGACAGGGGGCTAATTCACCCCTCCACTTT. Translated, it gives CASSLGQGANSPLHF. V and J are TRBV5-1 and TRBJ1-6; 11 bases agree with TRBD1. The CDR3 runs to 15 residues. Germline V gives CDR1 SGHRS, CDR2 YFSETQ. The ends lost 4 bases at V and 6 bases at J; junction bases unmatched: 3.

This clonotype has just a few counts. V and J are TRBV11-1 and TRBJ2-3, with 12 nucleotides matching TRBD2. The V gene end was trimmed by 5 bases and the J gene end by 7 bases; junction bases not matched to a gene: 10. CDR3 size: 16 residues. Germline V gives CDR1 SGHAT, CDR2 FQDESV (reference sequence). CDR3 residues: CASSPRLAGALNTQYF. The CDR3 nucleotides are TGTGCCAGCAGCCCCCGACTAGCGGGGGCATTGAATACGCAGTATTTT.

The chain couples TRBV5-1 to TRBJ1-5, with D perhaps TRBD1 (5 bases). The CDR3 runs to 15 residues. V was trimmed by 0 bases and J by 0 bases, leaving 7 bases between them. Germline CDR1 SGHRS, CDR2 YFSETQ. The CDR3 nucleotides read TGCGCCAGCAGCTTGGCAGGGAGTAGCAATCAGCCCCAGCATTTT. It yields the protein CASSLAGSSNQPQHF.

This clonotype occurred a few times. The CDR3 DNA follows: TGTGCCAGCAGCTTAGCCGAAGGTGGCGGCACTGAAGCTTTCTTT. It encodes CASSLAEGGGTEAFF. The genes are TRBV7-2 and TRBJ1-1, with D unresolved. V was shortened by 0 bases and J by 4 bases, with 12 bases between the two germline ends. This CDR3 has 15 amino acids. The germline V gene has CDR1 SGHTA and CDR2 FQGNSA.

The chain employs TRBV9 and TRBJ2-7; D unclear. Germline assignment: CDR1 SGDLS and CDR2 YYNGEE. This CDR3 has 17 residues. V was shortened by 0 bases and J by 4 bases, with 20 bases between the two germline ends. DNA for the CDR3: TGTGCCAGCAGCGTAGCCCCTTCGACGCGAGCGAGATACGAGCAGTACTTC. This gives the protein CASSVAPSTRARYEQYF.

This clonotype showed up many times. The V call is TRBV5-5, the J call TRBJ2-5, with 10 bases fitting TRBD1. Germline values: CDR1 SGHKS, CDR2 YYEKEE (reference sequence). The CDR3 is 14 residues long. J lost 4 bases, V lost 4 bases, and 4 bases had no gene match. The CDR3 bases are TGTGCCAGCAGCCCAGACAGGGGGCGAGAGACCCAGTACTTC. It specifies CASSPDRGRETQYF.

The chain has TRBV7-2 and TRBJ1-5, with 8 positions matching TRBD1. In germline, CDR1 is SGHTA, CDR2 FQGNSA. Germline trimming cut 5 bases from V and 0 bases from J; bases unmatched to any gene: 3. The CDR3 contains 15 residues. DNA of the CDR3: TGTGCCAGCAGCCGGACAGGGAATAGCAATCAGCCCCAGCATTTT. Translated, it gives CASSRTGNSNQPQHF.

The gene calls are TRBV4-2 and TRBJ2-5; D unresolved. The V end was cut by 0 bases, the J end by 3 bases, with 5 bases between. This CDR3 has 13 residues. Germline V gene lookup returns CDR1 LGHNA and CDR2 YNFKEQ. The CDR3 coding sequence is TGTGCCAGCAGCCAAGAGGCAGAAGAGACCCAGTACTTC. It codes for CASSQEAEETQYF.

The table lists this clonotype with a few counts. The chain uses TRBV6-2 or TRBV6-3 and TRBJ1-6; unclear D gene. The CDR3 is 12 amino acids. CDR1 and CDR2 from the germline V gene are MNHEY and SVGEGT. Trimming removed 7 bases at V and 6 bases at J, with 7 bases between. CDR3 sequence: CASTGPNSPLHF. The DNA for the CDR3 is TGTGCCAGCACAGGACCTAATTCACCCCTCCACTTT.

This clonotype was seen a handful of times. The rearrangement uses TRBV25-1 and TRBJ2-2, with 8 bases fitting TRBD1. The length of the CDR3 is 17 residues. The germline gives CDR1 MGHDK, CDR2 SYGVNS. After removal of 3 bases from V and 2 bases from J, the junction contained 8 bases not matched to a gene. CDR3 region: CASSDERGQVNTGELFF. The CDR3 DNA sequence: TGTGCCAGCAGTGACGAACGGGGACAGGTCAACACCGGGGAGCTGTTTTTT.

The J gene is TRBJ2-7, the V gene TRBV18; D gene ambiguous. This CDR3 is 15 amino acids long. The germline CDR1 and CDR2 sequences are KGHSH and LQKENI. Trimming cost V 6 bases and J 4 bases, with 19 bases left between them. CDR3 DNA sequence: TGTGCCAGCTCGCTGGACCGACCAAGAGCGTACGAGCAGTACTTC. Residues: CASSLDRPRAYEQYF.

This chain joins TRBV5-5 and TRBJ1-1; D gene uncertain. CDR1 is SGHKS and CDR2 is YYEKEE in the germline V gene (reference sequence). Trimming shortened V by 6 bases and J by 8 bases, and 14 bases separated the two germline ends. The CDR3 loop spans 12 amino acids. CDR3 in DNA: TGTGCCAGCACCGAGGGAATTCACGAAGCTTTCTTT. Its protein product is CASTEGIHEAFF.

With regard to this clonotype: The junction does not match germline at one end; this may be a read error. V gene TRBV9 combines with J gene TRBJ1-2; D not certain. The CDR3 is 12 residues long. Germline-derived CDR1 and CDR2 are SGDLS and YYNGEE. CDR3 bases: TGTGCCAGCAGCCCCGGCGGCCGGGGAGCAAGCTTC. It translates to CASSPGGRGASF.